The sequence of this TCR beta chain was determined in a study of OX40 agonist ivuxolimab in advanced cancers. Germline CDR1 is WNHNN and CDR2 is SYGVQD (reference sequence). The V end lost 0 bases, the J end lost 7 bases, and 13 bases lay between the germline ends. This CDR3 contains 16 residues. Sequenced by immunoSEQ multiplex PCR; TCRdb stores in-frame clones only, minus some. The sample lists roughly 71,000 clones; about 85% were seen once. The chain is built from TRBV10-1 and TRBJ1-6; TRBD1 is a possible D gene (5 bases). Sequencing used CD4+ or CD8+ T cells sorted from blood, obtained in a trial of the OX40 agonist ivuxolimab. The clonotype originates from an adult with an advanced solid tumor such as melanoma, head and neck, liver or kidney cancer. The CDR3: CASSESGGAENSPLHF. The CDR3 DNA follows: TGCGCCAGCAGTGAGTCTGGCGGGGCTGAGAATTCACCCCTCCACTTT.